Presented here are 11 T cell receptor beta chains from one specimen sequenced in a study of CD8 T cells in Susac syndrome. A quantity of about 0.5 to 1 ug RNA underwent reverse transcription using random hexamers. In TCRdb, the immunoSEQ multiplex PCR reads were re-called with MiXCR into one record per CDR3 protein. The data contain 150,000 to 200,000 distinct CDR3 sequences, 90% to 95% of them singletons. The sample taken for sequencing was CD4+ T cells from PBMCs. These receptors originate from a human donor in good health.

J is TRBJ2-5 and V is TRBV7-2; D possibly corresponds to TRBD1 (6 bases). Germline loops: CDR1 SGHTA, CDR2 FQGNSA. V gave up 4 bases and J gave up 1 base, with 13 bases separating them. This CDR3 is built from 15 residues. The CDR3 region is CASSSGDTSQETQYF. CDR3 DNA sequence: TGTGCCAGCAGCTCTGGGGACACGAGCCAAGAGACCCAGTACTTC.

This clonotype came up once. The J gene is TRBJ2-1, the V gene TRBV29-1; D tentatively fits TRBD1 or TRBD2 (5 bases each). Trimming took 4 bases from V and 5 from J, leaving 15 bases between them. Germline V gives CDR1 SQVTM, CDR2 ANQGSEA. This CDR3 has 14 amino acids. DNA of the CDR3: TGCAGCGTTGGCCCCGGGGCATTAGACAATGAGCAGTTCTTC. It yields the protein CSVGPGALDNEQFF.

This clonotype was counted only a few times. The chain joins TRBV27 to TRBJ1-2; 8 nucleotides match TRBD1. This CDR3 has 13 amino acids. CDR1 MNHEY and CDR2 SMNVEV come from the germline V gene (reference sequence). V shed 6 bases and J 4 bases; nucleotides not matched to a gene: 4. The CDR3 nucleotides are TGTGCCAGCAGCTTGGGACAGGCCTATGGCTACACCTTC. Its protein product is CASSLGQAYGYTF.

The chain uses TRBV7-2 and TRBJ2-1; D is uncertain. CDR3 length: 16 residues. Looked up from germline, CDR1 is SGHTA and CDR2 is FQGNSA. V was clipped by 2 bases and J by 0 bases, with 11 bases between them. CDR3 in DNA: TGTGCCAGCAGCTTAATGTGGGCGGACTCCTACAATGAGCAGTTCTTC. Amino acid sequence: CASSLMWADSYNEQFF. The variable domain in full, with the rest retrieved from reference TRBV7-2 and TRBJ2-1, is GAGVSQSPSNKVTEKGKDVELRCDPISGHTALYWYRQSLGQGLEFLIYFQGNSAPDKSGLPSDRFSAERTGGSVSTLTIQRTQQEDSAVYLCASSLMWADSYNEQFFGPGTRLTVL.

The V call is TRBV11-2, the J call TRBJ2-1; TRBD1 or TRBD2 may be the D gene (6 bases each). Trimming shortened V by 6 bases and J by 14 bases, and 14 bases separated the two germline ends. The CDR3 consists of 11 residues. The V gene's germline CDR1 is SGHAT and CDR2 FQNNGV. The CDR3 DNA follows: TGTGCCAGCAGTGGGGGGCTGGGGGAGTTCTTC. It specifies CASSGGLGEFF.

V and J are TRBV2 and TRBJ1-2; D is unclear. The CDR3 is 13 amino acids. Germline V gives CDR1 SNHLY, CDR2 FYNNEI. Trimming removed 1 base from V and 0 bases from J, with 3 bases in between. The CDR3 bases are TGTGCCAGCAGTGAAGGGGCTAACTATGGCTACACCTTC. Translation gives CASSEGANYGYTF.

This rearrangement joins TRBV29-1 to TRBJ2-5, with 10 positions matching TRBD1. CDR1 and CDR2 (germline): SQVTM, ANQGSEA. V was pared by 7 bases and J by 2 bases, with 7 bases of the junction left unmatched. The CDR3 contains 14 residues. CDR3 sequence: CSAYPGQGQETQYF. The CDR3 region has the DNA TGCAGCGCTTATCCGGGACAGGGGCAAGAGACCCAGTACTTC.

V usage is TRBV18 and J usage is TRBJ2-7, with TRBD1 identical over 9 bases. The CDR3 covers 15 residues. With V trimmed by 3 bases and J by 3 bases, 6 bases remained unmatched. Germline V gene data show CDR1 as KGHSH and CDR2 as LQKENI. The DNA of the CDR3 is TGTGCCAGCTCACCCACCCGGGACAGGGTCTACGAGCAGTACTTC. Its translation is CASSPTRDRVYEQYF.

CDR3 coding DNA: TGCAGCGTTGCCATGGACAGGCTGAACACTGAAGCTTTCTTT. It specifies CSVAMDRLNTEAFF. This rearrangement joins TRBV29-1 to TRBJ1-1, with 7 bases that match TRBD1. This CDR3 comprises 14 residues. The germline CDR1 and CDR2 sequences are SQVTM and ANQGSEA. V shed 4 bases and J 0 bases; nucleotides not matched to a gene: 5.

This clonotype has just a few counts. The DNA of the CDR3 is TGTGCCAGTAGTGTCGGCAGAGACACTGAAGCTTTCTTT. Its protein is CASSVGRDTEAFF. The chain is built from TRBV19 and TRBJ1-1, with D uncertain. The CDR3 is 13 residues long. CDR1 and CDR2 from the germline V gene are LNHDA and SQIVND (reference sequence). V shed 5 bases and J shed 3 bases, with 10 bases lying between them.

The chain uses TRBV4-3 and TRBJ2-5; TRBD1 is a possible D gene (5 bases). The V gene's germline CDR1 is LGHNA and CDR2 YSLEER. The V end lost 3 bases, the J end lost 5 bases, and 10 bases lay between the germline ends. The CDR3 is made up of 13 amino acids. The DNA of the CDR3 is TGCGCCAGCAGCCAGGGGCGGTGGGAGACCCAGTACTTC. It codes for CASSQGRWETQYF.